What follows is one TCR beta chain and its context. These data originate in a study of blood T cell repertoires in COVID-19. The method was immunoSEQ multiplex PCR; TCRdb's version includes in-frame clones alone and lacks a portion of them. The table lists hundreds of thousands of clones, 70% to 90% of them singletons. Looked up from germline, CDR1 is WNHNN and CDR2 is SYGVQD (reference sequence). This CDR3 has 15 amino acids. V lost 2 bases to trimming and J lost 3 bases, with 11 bases between them. This TCR came from a man aged 18 to 29 with COVID-19, enrolled during active disease. Sequencing used peripheral blood. This chain connects TRBV10-1 to TRBJ2-1; a weak D match, TRBD1 (6 bases). The CDR3, as DNA: TGCGCCAGCAGTGAGACCTGGGACAACTACAATGAGCAGTTCTTC. This sequence encodes CASSETWDNYNEQFF.